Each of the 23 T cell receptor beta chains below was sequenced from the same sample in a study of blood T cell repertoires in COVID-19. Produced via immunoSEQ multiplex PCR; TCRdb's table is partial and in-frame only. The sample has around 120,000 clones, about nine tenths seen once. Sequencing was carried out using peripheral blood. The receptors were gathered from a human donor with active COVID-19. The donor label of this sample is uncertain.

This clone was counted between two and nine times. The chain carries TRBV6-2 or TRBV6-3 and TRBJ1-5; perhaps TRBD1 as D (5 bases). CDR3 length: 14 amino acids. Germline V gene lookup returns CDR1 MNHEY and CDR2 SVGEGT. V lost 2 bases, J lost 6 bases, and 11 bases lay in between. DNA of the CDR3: TGTGCCAGCAGTTACGGAGGGGCGAGTCAGCCCCAGCATTTT. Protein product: CASSYGGASQPQHF.

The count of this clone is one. The CDR3 loop reads CASSLGAGRRDGYTF. Here the CDR3 DNA reads TGTGCCAGCAGCCTGGGGGCAGGCCGACGTGATGGCTACACCTTC. The rearrangement uses TRBV7-2 and TRBJ1-2, with D perhaps matching TRBD1 (6 bases). CDR1 SGHTA and CDR2 FQGNSA come from the germline V gene. With 5 bases removed from V and 6 bases from J, the gap between germline ends came to 19 bases. The CDR3 is 15 amino acids.

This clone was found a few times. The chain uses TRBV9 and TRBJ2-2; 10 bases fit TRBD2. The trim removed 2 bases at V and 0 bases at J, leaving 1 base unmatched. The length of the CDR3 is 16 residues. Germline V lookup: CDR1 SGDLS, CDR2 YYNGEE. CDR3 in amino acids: CASSVGLAANTGELFF. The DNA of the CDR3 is TGTGCCAGCAGCGTCGGACTAGCGGCGAACACCGGGGAGCTGTTTTTT.

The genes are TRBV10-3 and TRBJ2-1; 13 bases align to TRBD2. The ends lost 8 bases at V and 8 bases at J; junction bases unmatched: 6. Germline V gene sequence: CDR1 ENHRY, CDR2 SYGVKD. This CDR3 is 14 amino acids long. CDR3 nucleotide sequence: TGTGCCATCTCTGTTGGACTAGCGGGGGATGAGCAGTTCTTC. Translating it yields CAISVGLAGDEQFF.

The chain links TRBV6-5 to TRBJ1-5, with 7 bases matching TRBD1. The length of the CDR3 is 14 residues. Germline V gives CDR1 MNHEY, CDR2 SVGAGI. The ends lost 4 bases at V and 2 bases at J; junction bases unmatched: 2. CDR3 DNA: TGTGCCAGCAGTTCCGGACAGGGCAATCAGCCCCAGCATTTT. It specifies CASSSGQGNQPQHF.

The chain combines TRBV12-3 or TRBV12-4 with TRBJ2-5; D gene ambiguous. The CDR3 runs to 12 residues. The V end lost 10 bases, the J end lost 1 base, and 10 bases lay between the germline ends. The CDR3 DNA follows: TGTGCCACGGCGGCACGCCAAGAGACCCAGTACTTC. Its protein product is CATAARQETQYF.

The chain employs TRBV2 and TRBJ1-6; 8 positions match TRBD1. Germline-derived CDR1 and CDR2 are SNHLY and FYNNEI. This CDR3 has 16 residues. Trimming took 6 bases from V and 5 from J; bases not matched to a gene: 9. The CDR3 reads CASRHGQGRNNSPLHF. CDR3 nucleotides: TGTGCCAGCAGACATGGACAGGGCCGAAATAATTCACCCCTCCACTTT.

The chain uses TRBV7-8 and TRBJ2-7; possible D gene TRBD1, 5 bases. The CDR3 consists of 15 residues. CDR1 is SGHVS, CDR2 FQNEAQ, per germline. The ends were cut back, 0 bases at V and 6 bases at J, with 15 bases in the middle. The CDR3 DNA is TGTGCCAGCAGCTTAGCAGGGGATTCAGGGTGCGAGCAGTACTTC. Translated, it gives CASSLAGDSGCEQYF.

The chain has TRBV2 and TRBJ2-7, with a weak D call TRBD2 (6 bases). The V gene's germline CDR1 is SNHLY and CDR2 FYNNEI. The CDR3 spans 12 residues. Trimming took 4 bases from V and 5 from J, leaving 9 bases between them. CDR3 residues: CASSAWGDEQYF. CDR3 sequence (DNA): TGTGCCAGCAGTGCGTGGGGGGACGAGCAGTACTTC.

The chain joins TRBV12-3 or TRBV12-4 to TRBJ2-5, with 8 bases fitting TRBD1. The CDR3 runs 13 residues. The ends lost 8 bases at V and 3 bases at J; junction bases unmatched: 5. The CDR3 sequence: CASYTDREETQYF. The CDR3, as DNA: TGTGCCAGCTACACGGACAGGGAAGAGACCCAGTACTTC.

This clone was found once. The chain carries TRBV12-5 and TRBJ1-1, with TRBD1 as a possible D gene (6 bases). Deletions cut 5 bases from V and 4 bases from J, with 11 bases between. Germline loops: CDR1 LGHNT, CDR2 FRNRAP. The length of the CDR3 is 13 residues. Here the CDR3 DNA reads TGTGCTAGTGGTGAGTCCAGGGGCACTGAAGCTTTCTTT. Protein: CASGESRGTEAFF.

CDR3 residues: CASSQRQGLQGYTF. CDR3 coding DNA: TGTGCCAGCTCACAGCGACAGGGGCTACAGGGCTACACCTTC. The chain links TRBV2 to TRBJ1-2; 8 bases are a match to TRBD1. Unmatched junction bases numbered 13, after V lost 8 bases and J lost 8 bases. The V gene's germline CDR1 is SNHLY and CDR2 FYNNEI. This CDR3 is built from 14 residues.

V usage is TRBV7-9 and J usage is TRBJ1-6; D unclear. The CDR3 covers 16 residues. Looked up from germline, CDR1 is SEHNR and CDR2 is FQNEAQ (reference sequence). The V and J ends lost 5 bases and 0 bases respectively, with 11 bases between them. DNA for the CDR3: TGTGCCAGCAGCCCCCGGGTGAGCTCCTATAATTCACCCCTCCACTTT. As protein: CASSPRVSSYNSPLHF.

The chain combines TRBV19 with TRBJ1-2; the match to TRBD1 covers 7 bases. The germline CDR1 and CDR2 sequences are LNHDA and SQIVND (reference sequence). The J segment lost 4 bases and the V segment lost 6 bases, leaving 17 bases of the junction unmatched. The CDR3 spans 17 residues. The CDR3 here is CASSYNRGRGGSYGYTF. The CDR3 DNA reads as TGTGCCAGTAGCTACAACAGGGGCCGCGGGGGGAGCTATGGCTACACCTTC. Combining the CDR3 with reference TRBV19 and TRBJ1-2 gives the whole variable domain DGGITQSPKYLFRKEGQNVTLSCEQNLNHDAMYWYRQDPGQGLRLIYYSQIVNDFQKGDIAEGYSVSREKKESFPLTVTSAQKNPTAFYLCASSYNRGRGGSYGYTFGSGTRLTVV.

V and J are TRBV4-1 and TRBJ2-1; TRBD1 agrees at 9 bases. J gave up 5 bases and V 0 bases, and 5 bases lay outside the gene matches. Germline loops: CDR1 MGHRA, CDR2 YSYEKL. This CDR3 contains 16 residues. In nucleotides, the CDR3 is TGCGCCAGCAGCCAAGACAGGACAGGGGCGGACAATGAGCAGTTCTTC. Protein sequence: CASSQDRTGADNEQFF.

The CDR3 DNA is TGTGCCAGCGGGACTAGCGGATACTACGAGCAGTACTTC. Amino acid sequence: CASGTSGYYEQYF. The V and J genes are TRBV28 and TRBJ2-7; 11 bases are shared with TRBD2. The V and J ends lost 8 bases and 3 bases, in that order; junction bases with no gene match: 3. This CDR3 comprises 13 residues. Germline V gene sequence: CDR1 MDHEN, CDR2 SYDVKM.

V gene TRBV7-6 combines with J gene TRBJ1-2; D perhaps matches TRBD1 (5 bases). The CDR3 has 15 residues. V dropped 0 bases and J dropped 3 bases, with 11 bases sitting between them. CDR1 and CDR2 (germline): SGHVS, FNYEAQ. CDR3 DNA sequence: TGTGCCAGCAGCTTAGCCGGAGACAGTTACTATGGCTACACCTTC. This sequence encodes CASSLAGDSYYGYTF.

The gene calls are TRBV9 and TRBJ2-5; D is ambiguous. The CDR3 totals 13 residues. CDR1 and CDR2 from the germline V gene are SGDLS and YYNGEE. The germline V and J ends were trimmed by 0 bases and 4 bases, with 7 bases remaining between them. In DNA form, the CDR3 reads TGTGCCAGCAGCGTAGACTTTTTAGAGACCCAGTACTTC. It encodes CASSVDFLETQYF.

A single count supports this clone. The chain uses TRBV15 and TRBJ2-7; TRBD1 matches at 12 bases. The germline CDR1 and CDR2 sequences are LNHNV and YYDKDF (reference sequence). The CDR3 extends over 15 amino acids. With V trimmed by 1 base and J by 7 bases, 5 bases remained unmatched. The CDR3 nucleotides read TGTGCCACCAGCAGAGGGGGGACAGGGGGCAGTGAGCAGTACTTC. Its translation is CATSRGGTGGSEQYF.

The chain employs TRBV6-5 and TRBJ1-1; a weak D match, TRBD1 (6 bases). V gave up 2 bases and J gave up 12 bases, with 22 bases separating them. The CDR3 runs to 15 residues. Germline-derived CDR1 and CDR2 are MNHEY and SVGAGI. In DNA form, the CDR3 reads TGTGCCAGCAGTTACGTATCCTCCGGGCCCAGGGGCACTTTCTTT. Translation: CASSYVSSGPRGTFF.

The CDR3 reads CASSETVVNYGYTF. The CDR3 DNA reads as TGTGCCAGCAGCGAGACAGTGGTTAACTATGGCTACACCTTC. This chain uses TRBV7-8 with TRBJ1-2, with a possible D match to TRBD1 (5 bases). This CDR3 contains 14 residues. Deletions cut 5 bases from V and 1 base from J, with 11 bases between. The germline V gene has CDR1 SGHVS and CDR2 FQNEAQ.

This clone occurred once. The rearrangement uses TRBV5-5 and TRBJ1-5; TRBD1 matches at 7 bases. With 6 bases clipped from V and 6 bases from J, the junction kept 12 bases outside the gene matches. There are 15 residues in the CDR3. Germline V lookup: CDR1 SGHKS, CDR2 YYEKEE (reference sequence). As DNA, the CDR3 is TGTGCCAGCAATCCGGGAACAGGGGAAAGTCAGCCCCAGCATTTT. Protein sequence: CASNPGTGESQPQHF.

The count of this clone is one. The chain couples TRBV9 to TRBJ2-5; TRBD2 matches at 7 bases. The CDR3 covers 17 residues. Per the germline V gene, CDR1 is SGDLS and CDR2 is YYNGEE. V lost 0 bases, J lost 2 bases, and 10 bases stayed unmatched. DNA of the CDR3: TGTGCCAGCAGCGTAGGCCCAGCCGGGGGAGGGCAAGAGACCCAGTACTTC. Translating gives CASSVGPAGGGQETQYF.